A selection of T cell receptor beta chains follows, all from one sample in a study of blood T cell repertoires in COVID-19. Libraries were prepared by immunoSEQ multiplex PCR; TCRdb keeps only in-frame clonotypes and omits some of them. This sample has about 260,000 clones; 84% occur once, and the top ten carry 4% to 5%. The sequencing sample was made of peripheral blood. The receptors stem from a man in his sixties with acute or convalescent COVID-19. The CDR3 runs from the conserved cysteine through the conserved F or W. Fields, in order: V gene, clone size, D gene, J gene, CDR3 DNA, CDR3 protein. The D gene is left open where the match is weak. Rows may omit the clone size; those that give it use once, few, many or a size class.

V: TRBV5-1; size: -; D: -; J: TRBJ1-6; DNA: TGCGCCAGCAGCTTTGACCCGGGGGTAAATTCACCCCTCCACTTT; CDR3: CASSFDPGVNSPLHF
V: TRBV5-6; size: -; D: TRBD2; J: TRBJ2-7; DNA: TGTGCCAGCAGTCCCGGGGGACTATTCTACGAGCAGTACTTC; CDR3: CASSPGGLFYEQYF
V: TRBV5-1; size: -; D: TRBD1; J: TRBJ1-2; DNA: TGCGCCAGCAGCTTGGAGCCAGGGGGCTTTGGCTACACCTTC; CDR3: CASSLEPGGFGYTF
V: TRBV6-5; size: -; D: -; J: TRBJ2-5; DNA: TGTGCCAGCAGTTACTCGTACAGCCAAGAGACCCAGTACTTC; CDR3: CASSYSYSQETQYF
V: TRBV5-4; size: -; D: TRBD1; J: TRBJ1-1; DNA: TGTGCCAGCAGCTCACCCCGACAGGGGTCGGCCACTGAAGCTTTCTTT; CDR3: CASSSPRQGSATEAFF
V: TRBV19; size: once; D: TRBD1; J: TRBJ2-7; DNA: TGTGCCAGTAGCTTTACAGGGGACCAAAACTACGAGCAGTACTTC; CDR3: CASSFTGDQNYEQYF
V: TRBV9; size: -; D: -; J: TRBJ2-3; DNA: TGTGCCAGCAGCGACCGACTGGCGACGGGAGATACGCAGTATTTT; CDR3: CASSDRLATGDTQYF
V: TRBV14; size: once; D: -; J: TRBJ1-1; DNA: TGTGCCAGCAGCCAAGATCAGGGGTGGGAGACTGAAGCTTTCTTT; CDR3: CASSQDQGWETEAFF
V: TRBV5-8; size: -; D: TRBD1; J: TRBJ1-4; DNA: TGTGCCAGCAGCCCGTCGACAGGGTACGGAAAACTGTTTTTT; CDR3: CASSPSTGYGKLFF
V: TRBV29-1; size: -; D: TRBD1; J: TRBJ1-2; DNA: TGCAGCGTTGACCCCGTTGGCCAGGGGGATGGCTACACCTTC; CDR3: CSVDPVGQGDGYTF
V: TRBV5-1; size: -; D: TRBD2; J: TRBJ2-1; DNA: TGCGCCAGCAGCACCAGACTAGCGGAGACCTACAATGAGCAGTTCTTC; CDR3: CASSTRLAETYNEQFF